This is a list of T cell receptor beta chains from one sample in a study of blood T cell repertoires in COVID-19. Data came from immunoSEQ multiplex PCR; TCRdb stores just in-frame clones and leaves some out. The sample yields tens of thousands of clones, about nine tenths seen once. The material sequenced was peripheral blood. These receptors all come from a man aged 55 to 70 with COVID-19, enrolled during active disease. Both conserved end residues are trimmed from each CDR3. A D gene is named only where the DNA matches it firmly.

v_gene	d_gene	j_gene	CDR3aa
TRBV9	.	TRBJ1-2	ASGANYGYT
TRBV11-3	TRBD2	TRBJ2-5	ASSLGSLVAGTYQETQY
TRBV7-3	.	TRBJ1-1	ASSLGPLNTEAF
TRBV3-1/TRBV3-2	.	TRBJ1-3	ASREFDTIY
TRBV6-2/TRBV6-3	TRBD2	TRBJ2-5	ASSYGLAGGQETQY
TRBV7-2	.	TRBJ2-1	ASTSTVHEQF
TRBV27	.	TRBJ1-2	ASSSDGSYT
TRBV9	.	TRBJ2-7	ASSVGVAGYEQY
TRBV14	TRBD2	TRBJ2-7	ASSPFPSGRSYEQY
TRBV7-2	TRBD2	TRBJ2-1	ASSFPPEAGVEQF
TRBV10-3	TRBD1	TRBJ2-5	AIRGSGQGETQY
TRBV28	.	TRBJ2-7	ASSPTWDTYEQY
TRBV6-5	TRBD1	TRBJ1-1	ASTLAGTGQTEAF
TRBV19	TRBD2	TRBJ2-1	ASSFQREGPNEQF
TRBV28	.	TRBJ1-5	ASTRRGQPQH
TRBV30	TRBD1	TRBJ1-2	AWRNRDRPNYGYT
TRBV28	.	TRBJ1-2	ASSVGQSYGYT
TRBV6-5	.	TRBJ1-2	ASSVRGGYT
TRBV15	.	TRBJ1-1	ATSRGRTGTNTEAF
TRBV4-1	.	TRBJ1-3	ASSQDGLGNTIY
TRBV9	TRBD1	TRBJ1-1	ASSALNRGRDTEAF
TRBV7-9	TRBD1	TRBJ2-5	ASSPRTGSRGETQY
TRBV7-2	TRBD2	TRBJ2-7	ASSPGVAGGREQY
TRBV3-1/TRBV3-2	TRBD1	TRBJ1-1	ASSQPRQGGKAF
TRBV5-1	TRBD1	TRBJ1-2	ASSPSETGNGYT
TRBV25-1	TRBD1	TRBJ1-3	ASSEVGTGGSGNTIY
TRBV11-3	.	TRBJ2-7	ASSLGHMEAGTYEQY
TRBV6-5	.	TRBJ1-5	ASSTPTPQPQH
TRBV7-3	TRBD2	TRBJ2-2	ASSSSGRTGELF
TRBV10-2	.	TRBJ2-1	ASMLHPSSNEQF
TRBV27	TRBD1	TRBJ1-4	ASSEGQGVELF
TRBV6-2/TRBV6-3	TRBD2	TRBJ2-3	ASSYPRTSGITDTQY
TRBV19	.	TRBJ2-4	ASTNAASPKNIQY
TRBV7-3	.	TRBJ2-1	ASSLAWSDNEQF
TRBV14	.	TRBJ2-7	ASSQDQGSYEQY
TRBV6-2/TRBV6-3	.	TRBJ1-2	ASSYSAGSFGYT
TRBV6-6	TRBD1	TRBJ1-5	ASSRGSGTGVGNQPQH
TRBV5-1	.	TRBJ2-7	ASSLDVGHEQY
TRBV6-6	.	TRBJ2-7	ASSPSLSYEQY
TRBV5-8	.	TRBJ2-7	ASSRNRDEQY
TRBV5-4	TRBD1	TRBJ1-4	ASSSRDRAGEKLF
TRBV25-1	TRBD2	TRBJ2-1	ASSELAGEGNEQF
TRBV19	.	TRBJ2-2	ASSIDGGFTGELF
TRBV6-4	TRBD1	TRBJ1-1	ASRREGAGANTEAF
TRBV11-2	.	TRBJ1-2	ASSLVGSRGYT
TRBV10-3	TRBD2	TRBJ2-1	AISPLAPGSGPVYNEQF
TRBV9	.	TRBJ1-4	ASSVGASPTNEKLF
TRBV10-3	TRBD1	TRBJ1-5	ATGQGAGQPQH
TRBV7-3	TRBD1	TRBJ2-1	ASSFDRAPYNEQF
TRBV19	TRBD1	TRBJ1-5	ASSREGQGGDYSNQPQH
TRBV19	.	TRBJ1-2	ASSLRGMDYGYT
TRBV9	TRBD1	TRBJ2-6	ASSVGTGAGANVLT
TRBV28	.	TRBJ1-1	ASSFRGMTEAF
TRBV18	.	TRBJ1-2	ASSPLDTTIGYT
TRBV4-2	.	TRBJ2-2	ASRGRLNTGELF
TRBV18	.	TRBJ2-3	ASSPVRDTDTQY
TRBV18	.	TRBJ2-4	ASSLSSGENIQY
TRBV29-1	TRBD1	TRBJ1-2	SVDDRGYANYGYT
TRBV6-4	TRBD2	TRBJ2-3	ASSDSSGRGGDTQY